This T cell receptor (beta chain) was profiled in a study of blood T cell repertoires in COVID-19. About the study: Researchers got acute and convalescent COVID-19 samples from the United States, Italy and Spain. Sample material is recorded as cDNA or gDNA derived from T cells, B-cell-depleted T cells, or PBMCs.

Seattle cases were enrolled at active infection and followed longitudinally. In the original processing: Nucleated cell counts were estimated from reference gene primer amplification. Measured with immunoSEQ multiplex PCR; TCRdb has only the in-frame clones, and not every one. V and J calls and clone size are copied from that table; D and trimming were computed from the DNA. The table records 200,000 or so clones, roughly 84% of them present only once. The receptor comes from a woman of 80 years or more with COVID-19, enrolled during active disease. Sequenced: peripheral blood.

This CDR3 reads CASSQVRGITDTQYF. For the CDR3, the DNA is TGTGCCAGCAGCCAAGTGCGAGGGATCACAGATACGCAGTATTTT. V usage is TRBV14 and J usage is TRBJ2-3; TRBD2 might be the D (5 bases). Germline CDR1 is SGHDN and CDR2 is FVKESK. The CDR3 consists of 15 residues. The V end was cut by 1 base, the J end by 2 bases, with 10 bases between.